What follows describes a single T cell receptor (beta chain). Its antigen is unknown. This sample was taken from a study of sequential checkpoint blockade in melanoma. For the study at large: Both treatment sequences were followed by maintenance nivolumab. 75 to 95 pretreatment tumor DNA samples were TCRβ immunosequenced. General study findings and limits: Clinical benefit was about 30 times likelier when tumor T-cell fraction and clonality increased.

Treatment reported: randomized to nivolumab then ipilimumab (arm A) or the reverse (arm B). Measured with immunoSEQ multiplex PCR; TCRdb has only the in-frame clones, and not every one. The profile shows approximately 20,000 clones, 65% to 85% of them singletons. Material: tumor tissue (inferred from file names), obtained from a patient given nivolumab and ipilimumab in sequence. The sequence was obtained from a human donor with melanoma.

As DNA, the CDR3 is TGTGCCAGCAAGCGGACAGGGGGCACAGATACGCAGTATTTT. Its protein is CASKRTGGTDTQYF. The chain employs TRBV11-1 and TRBJ2-3; 9 positions agree with TRBD1. The junction had 3 bases not matched to a gene; V was cut back by 7 bases and J by 1 base. The CDR3 spans 14 residues. CDR1 is SGHAT and CDR2 is FQDESV in the germline V gene (reference sequence).